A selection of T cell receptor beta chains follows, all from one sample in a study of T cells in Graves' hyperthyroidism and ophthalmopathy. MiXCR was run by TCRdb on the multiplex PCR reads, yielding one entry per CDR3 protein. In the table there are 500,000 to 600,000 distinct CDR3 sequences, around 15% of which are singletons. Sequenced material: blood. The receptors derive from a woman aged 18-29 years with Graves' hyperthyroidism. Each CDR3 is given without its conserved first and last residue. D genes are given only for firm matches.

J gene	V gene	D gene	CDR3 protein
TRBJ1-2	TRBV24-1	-	ATSDPTVHGYT
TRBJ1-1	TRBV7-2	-	ASSEIVVENTEAF
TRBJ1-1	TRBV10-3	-	AISPWTVPHTEAF
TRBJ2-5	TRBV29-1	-	SVSPGLETQY
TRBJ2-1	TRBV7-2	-	ASSRRDEQF
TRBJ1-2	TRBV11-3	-	ASSLDGGVGYT
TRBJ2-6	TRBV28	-	ASSLGVPTGANVLT
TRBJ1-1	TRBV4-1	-	ASSPGTVMNTEAF
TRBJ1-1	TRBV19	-	ASSVLGRLNTEAF
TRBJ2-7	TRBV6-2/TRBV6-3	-	ASSRVRPAYEQY
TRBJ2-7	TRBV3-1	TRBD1	ASSQELGTGDEQY
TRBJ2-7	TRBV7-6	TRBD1	ASSRTGGGYHEQY
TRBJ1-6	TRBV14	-	ASSQGWDPRGSPLH
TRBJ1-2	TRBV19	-	ASNKAQAYGYT
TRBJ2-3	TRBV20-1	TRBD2	SASIVRGSTDTQY
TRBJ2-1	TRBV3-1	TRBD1	ASSHARGTGIGNEQF
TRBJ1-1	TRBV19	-	ASSIRDSDRAF
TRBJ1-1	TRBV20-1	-	SAKRYTEAF
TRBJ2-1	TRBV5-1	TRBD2	ASSWSGGTRGSYNEQF
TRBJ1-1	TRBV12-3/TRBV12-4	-	ASRASGGTEAF
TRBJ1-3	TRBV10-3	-	ATGGGNTIY
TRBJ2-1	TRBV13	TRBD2	ASSPRGGGDGFFEQF
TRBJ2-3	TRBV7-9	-	ASSTRISVSTDTQY
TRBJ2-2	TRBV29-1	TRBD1	SVAQGATGELF
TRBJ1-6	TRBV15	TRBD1	ATSRESRGHNSPLH
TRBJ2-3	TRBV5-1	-	ASKRNTDTQY
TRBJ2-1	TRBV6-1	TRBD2	ASSPSGTSGRAVEQF
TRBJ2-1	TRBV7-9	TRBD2	ASSFSPGGQF
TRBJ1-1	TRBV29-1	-	SVVRNAVMNTEAF
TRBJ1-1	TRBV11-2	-	ASSLDGGFPEAF
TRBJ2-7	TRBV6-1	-	ASSGPGAVSYEQY
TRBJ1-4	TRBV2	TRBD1	ASRDRHNEKLF
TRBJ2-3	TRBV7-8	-	ASSARAVAILDTQY
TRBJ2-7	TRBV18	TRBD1	ASSARGQGAYEQY
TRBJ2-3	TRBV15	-	ATSRPDFWGADTQY
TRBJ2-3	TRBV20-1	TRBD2	SARERLAGSTDTQY
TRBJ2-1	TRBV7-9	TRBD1	ASSLQPQAGTGYNEQF
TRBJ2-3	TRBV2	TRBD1	ASSGDRGSDTQY
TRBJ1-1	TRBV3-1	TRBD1	ASSQDRDSEAF
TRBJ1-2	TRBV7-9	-	ASSLDATEIYGYT
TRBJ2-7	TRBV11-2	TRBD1	ASSFRTGGSPYEQY
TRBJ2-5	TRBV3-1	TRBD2	ASSQVGTRQETQY